Shown below are 23 T cell receptor beta chains from a single sample sequenced in a study of human T cells and chemical hapten exposure. The time point denotes: patch test 2, 6 weeks after DPC sensitization. Treatment meaning: therapeutic diphenylcyclopropenone sensitization with weekly scalp DPC. MiXCR, run by TCRdb on the RACE reads, gives a single entry per CDR3 protein. The repertoire holds over 100,000 distinct CDR3 sequences, with 9.2% as singletons. Specimen: whole blood, collected in connection with sensitization to the hapten diphenylcyclopropenone (DPC). The receptors originated from a woman aged 40 to 55 with alopecia areata. Some clones in this sample may be carry-over from other donors' samples.

The gene calls are TRBV11-2 and TRBJ1-1, with 7 bases fitting TRBD1. The V segment lost 6 bases and the J segment 11 bases; nucleotides outside the gene matches: 6. This CDR3 is built from 11 residues. Germline assignment: CDR1 SGHAT and CDR2 FQNNGV. This CDR3 is CASRTGTVAFF. The CDR3 nucleotides are TGTGCCAGCAGGACCGGGACAGTCGCTTTCTTT.

This clonotype was found many times. The V call is TRBV29-1, the J call TRBJ1-5, with D uncertain. The CDR3 is 13 residues long. Germline CDR1 reads SQVTM; CDR2 reads ANQGSEA. The germline V and J ends were trimmed by 4 bases and 0 bases, with 7 bases remaining between them. The CDR3 coding sequence is TGCAGCGTTGCTACGGTTAGCAATCAGCCCCAGCATTTT. Protein: CSVATVSNQPQHF.

This clonotype was detected many times. The chain is built from TRBV27 and TRBJ2-3; D gene unclear. V lost 3 bases and J lost 0, with 7 bases in between. Germline V gene lookup returns CDR1 MNHEY and CDR2 SMNVEV (reference sequence). This CDR3 region has 14 residues. The CDR3 region has the DNA TGTGCCAGCAGTTTGGACGCCAGCACAGATACGCAGTATTTT. Translation gives CASSLDASTDTQYF.

The rearrangement joins TRBV18 to TRBJ2-7, with D unresolved. This CDR3 contains 15 residues. Trimming removed 3 bases from V and 0 bases from J, with 12 bases in between. Germline values: CDR1 KGHSH, CDR2 LQKENI. CDR3 in DNA: TGTGCCAGCTCACCGATGGGCTTCCTCTCCTACGAGCAGTACTTC. Protein product: CASSPMGFLSYEQYF.

This clonotype has ten or more counts. This chain joins TRBV9 and TRBJ2-1; tentatively, D is TRBD1 or TRBD2 (5 bases each). This CDR3 has 15 residues. The ends were cut back, 3 bases at V and 4 bases at J, with 14 bases in the middle. CDR1 SGDLS and CDR2 YYNGEE come from the germline V gene. The CDR3 loop is CASSAPGPKYNEQFF. Here the CDR3 DNA reads TGTGCCAGCAGCGCTCCGGGACCGAAATACAATGAGCAGTTCTTC.

The sample holds many counts of this clonotype. The V and J genes are TRBV7-2 and TRBJ2-4; 12 nucleotides match TRBD2. The CDR3 totals 19 residues. Germline CDR1 SGHTA, CDR2 FQGNSA. V gave up 5 bases and J gave up 2 bases; unmatched junction bases: 13. CDR3 in amino acids: CASSAQLAGGRATKNIQYF. CDR3 DNA sequence: TGTGCCAGCAGCGCCCAACTAGCGGGGGGTCGCGCCACCAAAAACATTCAGTACTTC.

Many counts were recorded for this clonotype. The chain recombines TRBV9 with TRBJ2-7; 11 nucleotides line up with TRBD1. Germline CDR1 is SGDLS and CDR2 is YYNGEE. J gave up 4 bases and V 3 bases, and 3 bases lay outside the gene matches. CDR3 length: 14 amino acids. CDR3 amino acids: CASSAGTGGYEQYF. The CDR3 nucleotides read TGTGCCAGCAGCGCCGGGACAGGGGGTTACGAGCAGTACTTC.

The chain joins TRBV7-3 to TRBJ2-2, with unresolved D. This CDR3 region has 15 residues. V lost 2 bases and J 0 bases, leaving 7 bases between the germline ends. The germline V gene has CDR1 SGHTA and CDR2 FQGTGA. CDR3 protein: CASSLYAANTGELFF. DNA for the CDR3: TGTGCCAGCAGCTTATATGCAGCGAACACCGGGGAGCTGTTTTTT. Together with reference TRBV7-3 and TRBJ2-2, the CDR3 gives the full variable domain: GAGVSQTPSNKVTEKGKYVELRCDPISGHTALYWYRQSLGQGPEFLIYFQGTGAADDSGLPNDRFFAVRPEGSVSTLKIQRTERGDSAVYLCASSLYAANTGELFFGEGSRLTVL.

This clonotype was observed a handful of times. The gene calls are TRBV3-1 and TRBJ1-3; D uncertain. Per germline, CDR1 LGHDT and CDR2 YNNKEL (reference sequence). Trimming stripped 4 bases from V and 6 bases from J, with 7 bases between. The CDR3 is made up of 12 amino acids. The CDR3 sequence is CASSPFENTIYF. The CDR3 nucleotides are TGTGCCAGCAGCCCGTTTGAAAACACCATATATTTT.

This clonotype came up many times. The genes are TRBV7-6 and TRBJ1-4, with D unresolved. Germline CDR1 reads SGHVS; CDR2 reads FNYEAQ. The CDR3 totals 15 residues. The V end lost 2 bases, the J end lost 6 bases, and 13 bases lay between the germline ends. CDR3 DNA sequence: TGTGCCAGCAGCTTATCAGGTCGTGTAGATGAAAAACTGTTTTTT. Its translation is CASSLSGRVDEKLFF.

This clonotype was seen ten or more times. The V and J genes are TRBV6-6 and TRBJ2-3; 15 positions match TRBD2. This CDR3 spans 22 amino acids. The germline V gene has CDR1 MNHNY and CDR2 SVGAGI (reference sequence). V dropped 6 bases and J dropped 0; count of bases not matched to a gene: 19. CDR3 in amino acids: CASRTIPGTSGGQPSSTDTQYF. Written as DNA, the CDR3 is TGTGCCAGCAGAACCATCCCCGGGACTAGCGGGGGGCAGCCTTCAAGCACAGATACGCAGTATTTT.

This clonotype occurred many times. The chain links TRBV10-1 to TRBJ2-1; D ambiguous. V was trimmed by 3 bases and J by 2 bases, leaving 14 bases between them. CDR1 and CDR2 (germline): WNHNN, SYGVQD (reference sequence). CDR3 length equals 16 residues. CDR3 sequence reads: CASSDGSTRTYNEQFF. CDR3 nucleotide sequence: TGCGCCAGCAGTGACGGCAGCACCCGCACCTACAATGAGCAGTTCTTC.

This clonotype was detected ten times or more. V gene TRBV19 combines with J gene TRBJ2-1; possibly TRBD1 or TRBD2 for D (6 bases each). The CDR3 contains 17 residues. The germline V gene has CDR1 LNHDA and CDR2 SQIVND (reference sequence). The V and J ends lost 1 base and 7 bases respectively, with 20 bases between them. The CDR3 DNA is TGTGCCAGTAGTATAGTTCCCGGGGGCAGGGCGATAAATGAGCAGTTCTTC. It is translated as CASSIVPGGRAINEQFF.

This clonotype was seen ten or more times. This chain uses TRBV10-3 with TRBJ1-1; possible D gene TRBD1, 5 bases. Trimming took off 0 bases at V and 8 bases at J, with 10 bases between the two ends. Germline V CDR1 and CDR2: ENHRY, SYGVKD. This CDR3 spans 13 amino acids. For the CDR3, the DNA is TGTGCCATCAGTGAGTCCTGGGGGATCGAAGCTTTCTTT. This sequence encodes CAISESWGIEAFF.

The chain links TRBV11-1 to TRBJ2-7; 7 positions match TRBD1. The CDR3 is 13 amino acids. Germline CDR1 is SGHAT and CDR2 is FQDESV (reference sequence). The J segment lost 8 bases and the V segment lost 7 bases, leaving 11 bases of the junction unmatched. The CDR3 here is CASNRDRTTQQYF. The CDR3 coding sequence is TGTGCCAGCAACCGGGACAGAACTACGCAGCAGTACTTC.

This chain joins TRBV5-6 and TRBJ1-1; no firm D call. Trimming took 1 base from V and 1 from J, leaving 11 bases between them. Germline CDR1 reads SGHDT; CDR2 reads YYEEEE. This CDR3 has 15 residues. The CDR3 bases are TGTGCCAGCAGCTTGTGGAACGGACCGAACACTGAAGCTTTCTTT. This translates into CASSLWNGPNTEAFF.

There are many counts of this clonotype. V usage is TRBV6-1 and J usage is TRBJ1-5; D unresolved. Germline lookup yields CDR1 MNHNS and CDR2 SASEGT. This CDR3 is 18 amino acids long. V was clipped by 3 bases and J by 4 bases, with 22 bases between them. In DNA, the CDR3 is TGTGCCAGCAGTGAGGCGCTAGGTGCCGGGGAAAGGAATCAGCCCCAGCATTTT. Its translation: CASSEALGAGERNQPQHF.

The table lists this clonotype with a few counts. This chain links TRBV11-3 with TRBJ2-7; either TRBD1 or TRBD2 may supply D (6 bases each). The CDR3 covers 13 residues. V lost 1 base and J lost 8, with 12 bases in between. Germline assignment: CDR1 SGHNT and CDR2 YENEEA. For the CDR3, the DNA is TGTGCCAGCAGCTTAGGGGGGGCTTCTAAGCAGTACTTC. As protein: CASSLGGASKQYF.

Ten or more counts support this clonotype. CDR3 nucleotide sequence: TGTGCCAGTAGGGGACAGGGGGCGCGACCTAATGAAAAACTGTTTTTT. Its translation is CASRGQGARPNEKLFF. The genes are TRBV19 and TRBJ1-4, with 12 bases fitting TRBD1. The CDR3 is made up of 16 amino acids. Germline V gene sequence: CDR1 LNHDA, CDR2 SQIVND (reference sequence). Trimming removed 6 bases from V and 3 bases from J; junction bases left unmatched: 5.

This clonotype was seen only a few times. The chain joins TRBV6-5 to TRBJ2-1; 9 nucleotides match TRBD2. The length of the CDR3 is 15 residues. Germline V gene lookup returns CDR1 MNHEY and CDR2 SVGAGI. After removal of 6 bases from V and 8 bases from J, the junction contained 11 bases not matched to a gene. CDR3 region: CASRHLAGSRDEQFF. CDR3 nucleotide sequence: TGTGCCAGCAGGCATCTAGCGGGGTCCCGGGATGAGCAGTTCTTC.

This chain links TRBV10-1 with TRBJ1-1, with 9 bases lining up with TRBD1. The CDR3 covers 18 residues. V lost 0 bases, J lost 10 bases, and 18 bases stayed unmatched. Germline V CDR1 and CDR2: WNHNN, SYGVQD (reference sequence). The CDR3 reads CASSESRDRAVYGCAAFF. CDR3 coding DNA: TGCGCCAGCAGTGAGTCCCGGGACAGGGCCGTCTACGGGTGTGCAGCTTTCTTT.

This clonotype came up many times. The chain has TRBV7-2 and TRBJ1-5; the D gene is possibly TRBD1 (5 bases). Trimming left V 2 bases short and J 7 bases short, with 15 bases between. This CDR3 region has 15 residues. Germline CDR1 and CDR2: SGHTA and FQGNSA. The CDR3 DNA reads TGTGCCAGCAGCTTAAACGCAGGGATCGGCCAGCCCCAGCATTTT. As protein: CASSLNAGIGQPQHF. The variable domain in full, completed from reference TRBV7-2 and TRBJ1-5, reads GAGVSQSPSNKVTEKGKDVELRCDPISGHTALYWYRQSLGQGLEFLIYFQGNSAPDKSGLPSDRFSAERTGGSVSTLTIQRTQQEDSAVYLCASSLNAGIGQPQHFGDGTRLSIL.

This sequence joins TRBV2 and TRBJ2-2; maybe TRBD1 (5 bases). The germline CDR1 and CDR2 sequences are SNHLY and FYNNEI. The CDR3 spans 12 residues. V lost 9 bases, J lost 3 bases, and 8 bases lay in between. CDR3 DNA: TGTGCCAGTATCAGGGACACCGGGGAGCTGTTTTTT. Amino acid sequence: CASIRDTGELFF.